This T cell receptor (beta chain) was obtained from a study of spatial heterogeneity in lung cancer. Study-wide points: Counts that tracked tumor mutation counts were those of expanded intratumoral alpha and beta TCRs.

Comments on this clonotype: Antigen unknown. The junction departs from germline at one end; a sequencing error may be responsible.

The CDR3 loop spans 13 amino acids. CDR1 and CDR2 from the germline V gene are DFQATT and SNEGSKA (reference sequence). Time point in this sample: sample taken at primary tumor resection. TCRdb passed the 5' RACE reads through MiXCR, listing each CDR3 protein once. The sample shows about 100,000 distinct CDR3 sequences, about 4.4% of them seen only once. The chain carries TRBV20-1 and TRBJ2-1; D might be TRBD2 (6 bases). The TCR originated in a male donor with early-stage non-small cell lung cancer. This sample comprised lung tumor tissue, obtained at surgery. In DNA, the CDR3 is TGCAGTGCTCTCGGAGGGAACTACAATGAGCTGTTCTTC. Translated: CSALGGNYNELFF.